The rows below give T cell receptor beta chains drawn from one sample of a study of shared clonotypes between healthy human individuals. Clones were sequenced by immunoSEQ multiplex PCR, and TCRdb holds only the in-frame ones, with some missing. The sample lists roughly 2.5 million clones; about 92% were seen once. Sequenced input: naive CD4+ T cells sorted from blood. Receptor source: a man younger than 35 in good health. The CDR3 runs from the conserved cysteine through the conserved F or W. The D gene is left open where the match is weak. Size tells how often a clone was seen (once, few, many) or the class of an expanded clone, and some rows leave it out.

clone_size,v_call,j_call,d_call,cdr3_aa,cdr3_nt
-,TRBV6-1,TRBJ1-2,-,CASSERQPSNYGYTF,TGTGCCAGCAGTGAAAGACAGCCTTCTAACTATGGCTACACCTTC
once,TRBV10-3,TRBJ2-1,-,CAISELQFPSAYNEQFF,TGTGCCATCAGTGAGTTACAGTTCCCCTCTGCCTACAATGAGCAGTTCTTC
-,TRBV2,TRBJ2-7,-,CASRGDGGYEQYF,TGTGCCAGCAGGGGTGATGGCGGCTACGAGCAGTACTTC
once,TRBV19,TRBJ2-7,-,CASSLQRTSYEQYF,TGTGCCAGTAGTTTGCAGCGCACCTCCTACGAGCAGTACTTC
-,TRBV6-5,TRBJ2-3,TRBD1,CASSRQGPTDTQYF,TGTGCCAGCAGTCGACAGGGTCCCACAGATACGCAGTATTTT
-,TRBV21-1,TRBJ2-3,-,CASSPSRLFTDTQYF,TGTGCCAGCAGTCCCTCCCGACTTTTCACAGATACGCAGTATTTT
-,TRBV5-4,TRBJ2-7,TRBD2,CASSDPSGSSYEQYF,TGTGCCAGCAGCGACCCTAGCGGGAGCTCCTACGAGCAGTACTTC
-,TRBV7-9,TRBJ2-5,TRBD2,CASSLALAGGPSETQYF,TGTGCCAGCAGCTTAGCGTTAGCGGGGGGGCCATCAGAGACCCAGTACTTC
-,TRBV19,TRBJ2-2,TRBD1,CASSRDRAFGSAGELFF,TGTGCCAGTAGTAGGGACAGGGCTTTTGGGTCGGCCGGGGAGCTGTTTTTT
-,TRBV4-1,TRBJ1-3,TRBD1,CASSQGGQGFSGNTIYF,TGCGCCAGCAGCCAAGGGGGACAGGGATTCTCTGGAAACACCATATATTTT
-,TRBV19,TRBJ2-7,-,CASSHYEQYF,TGTGCCAGTAGTCACTACGAGCAGTACTTC
-,TRBV5-6,TRBJ2-7,-,CATRKYGTYEQYF,TGTGCCACCCGAAAGTATGGGACCTACGAGCAGTACTTC
-,TRBV6-6,TRBJ2-5,TRBD2,CASRPGLAETQYF,TGTGCCAGCAGACCGGGACTAGCAGAGACCCAGTACTTC
-,TRBV11-2,TRBJ2-1,-,CASSVATSLNGEQFF,TGTGCCAGCAGCGTAGCGACTAGTCTAAACGGTGAGCAGTTCTTC
-,TRBV19,TRBJ2-5,-,CASSRQGIDAQETQYF,TGTGCCAGTAGTCGGCAGGGTATCGATGCACAAGAGACCCAGTACTTC
-,TRBV19,TRBJ1-2,TRBD1,CASSSPRDSPAGANYGYTF,TGTGCCAGTAGTTCACCCCGGGACAGTCCTGCTGGGGCTAACTATGGCTACACCTTC
-,TRBV5-6,TRBJ2-1,-,CASSVGVNNEQFF,TGTGCCAGCAGCGTGGGAGTTAACAATGAGCAGTTCTTC
-,TRBV6-6,TRBJ2-1,-,CASSYVGSSYNEQFF,TGTGCCAGCAGTTACGTGGGTAGCTCCTACAATGAGCAGTTCTTC
-,TRBV4-1,TRBJ2-7,-,CASSQDRSVTAFYEQYF,TGCGCCAGCAGCCAAGATAGATCGGTGACGGCTTTTTACGAGCAGTACTTC
-,TRBV5-1,TRBJ2-6,-,CASSWQGQTGANVLTF,TGCGCCAGCAGCTGGCAGGGGCAGACTGGGGCCAACGTCCTGACTTTC
-,TRBV6-5,TRBJ1-3,-,CASTRTAGNTIYF,TGTGCCAGCACCCGGACGGCTGGAAACACCATATATTTT
-,TRBV27,TRBJ2-7,-,CASSLTAGEIYEQYF,TGTGCCAGCAGTTTAACGGCAGGGGAAATCTACGAGCAGTACTTC